These 31 T cell receptor beta chains were all obtained from the same sample, sequenced in a study of T-cell reconstitution after alpha-beta-depleted transplantation in children. As it was prepared, the TCRbeta library received unique molecular identifiers. One entry per CDR3 protein, called by TCRdb with MiXCR from the PCR reads. The sample consists of roughly 4,500 distinct CDR3 sequences, about 25% of them appearing once. The sequencing used PBMCs, mostly from graft donor cells, collected 60 days after TCRalphabeta/CD19-depleted stem cell transplant. These TCRs come from a boy less than two years old who had a stem cell transplant for SCID, so the T cells may come from the graft donor.

This clonotype is medium-sized within its sample. CDR3 region: CASSVEPLGGTEAFF. The CDR3 region has the DNA TGTGCCAGCAGCGTAGAACCTCTAGGGGGCACTGAAGCTTTCTTT. The chain carries TRBV9 and TRBJ1-1; tentatively, D is TRBD1 (6 bases). Trimming took off 0 bases at V and 4 bases at J, with 13 bases between the two ends. Germline loops: CDR1 SGDLS, CDR2 YYNGEE. The CDR3 is 15 amino acids.

This clonotype has a handful of counts. V gene TRBV29-1 combines with J gene TRBJ2-2, with D possibly being TRBD1 (5 bases). V was pared by 5 bases and J by 5 bases, with 9 bases between. The CDR3 has 12 amino acids. The germline CDR1 and CDR2 sequences are SQVTM and ANQGSEA. As DNA, the CDR3 is TGCAGCGTTCGCAGGGAAACCGGGGAGCTGTTTTTT. It encodes CSVRRETGELFF.

This clonotype is labeled as medium-sized. The CDR3 DNA reads as TGCAGTGCTAGACCGCCAGGGTATCCTGAAGCTTTCTTT. Protein sequence: CSARPPGYPEAFF. V usage is TRBV20-1 and J usage is TRBJ1-1; D perhaps matches TRBD1 (5 bases). CDR3 length equals 13 residues. Per the germline V gene, CDR1 is DFQATT and CDR2 is SNEGSKA (reference sequence). Trimming took off 2 bases at V and 6 bases at J, with 13 bases between the two ends.

This chain uses TRBV28 with TRBJ1-1; no firm D call. This CDR3 spans 16 amino acids. Between the trimmed V and J ends, which lost 6 bases and 1 base, there was a span of 18 bases. From germline, CDR1 is MDHEN and CDR2 SYDVKM. The CDR3 DNA is TGTGCCAGCAGCCTAGTGTTTAGGGAAAGGAACACTGAAGCTTTCTTT. Translating gives CASSLVFRERNTEAFF. Filled out from reference TRBV28 and TRBJ1-1, the complete variable domain reads DVKVTQSSRYLVKRTGEKVFLECVQDMDHENMFWYRQDPGLGLRLIYFSYDVKMKEKGDIPEGYSVSREKKERFSLILESASTNQTSMYLCASSLVFRERNTEAFFGQGTRLTVV.

Within the sample, this clonotype is medium-sized. The chain couples TRBV7-8 to TRBJ2-2, with 9 bases lining up with TRBD1. Germline V CDR1 and CDR2: SGHVS, FQNEAQ. V trimming: 7 bases; J trimming: 1 base; junction bases outside the gene matches: 4. The CDR3 totals 15 residues. CDR3 nucleotides: TGTGCCAGCACCGGGACAGGGAAGAACACCGGGGAGCTGTTTTTT. This gives the protein CASTGTGKNTGELFF. The entire variable domain, with the rest obtained from reference TRBV7-8 and TRBJ2-2, is as follows: GAGVSQSPRYKVAKRGQDVALRCDPISGHVSLFWYQQALGQGPEFLTYFQNEAQLDKSGLPSDRFFAERPEGSVSTLKIQRTQQEDSAVYLCASTGTGKNTGELFFGEGSRLTVL.

This clonotype was found many times. The chain combines TRBV6-5 with TRBJ2-6; 8 bases align to TRBD2. CDR3 size: 19 residues. V shed 0 bases, J shed 0 bases, and the junction held 7 bases outside the gene matches. Germline loops: CDR1 MNHEY, CDR2 SVGAGI. The CDR3 DNA reads as TGTGCCAGCAGTTACTCCGGGGGGGGGTCCATCTCTGGGGCCAACGTCCTGACTTTC. It codes for CASSYSGGGSISGANVLTF.

V gene TRBV3-1 combines with J gene TRBJ1-2, with TRBD1 as a possible D gene (6 bases). Trimming removed 10 bases from V and 1 base from J, with 19 bases in between. CDR1 LGHDT and CDR2 YNNKEL come from the germline V gene (reference sequence). The CDR3 consists of 15 residues. CDR3 in DNA: TGTGCCACCTGCCAAGGACAGTCATTTAACTATGGCTACACCTTC. This codes for CATCQGQSFNYGYTF.

This clonotype was counted at least ten times. This rearrangement joins TRBV4-2 to TRBJ1-2; D gene uncertain. V was clipped by 3 bases and J by 7 bases, with 12 bases between them. Germline V gene data show CDR1 as LGHNA and CDR2 as YNFKEQ. The CDR3 is 13 amino acids. DNA for the CDR3: TGTGCCAGCAGCCACGGACTCCTCTGTGGCTACACCTTC. Its translation: CASSHGLLCGYTF.

By its share, this clonotype is medium-sized. This rearrangement joins TRBV3-1 to TRBJ2-3, with unresolved D. There are 13 residues in the CDR3. CDR1 is LGHDT and CDR2 is YNNKEL in the germline V gene (reference sequence). Trimming removed 4 bases at V and 1 base at J, with 6 bases between. DNA for the CDR3: TGTGCCAGCAGCCCCACAGGCACAGATACGCAGTATTTT. This sequence encodes CASSPTGTDTQYF.

Many counts were recorded for this clonotype. J is TRBJ1-1 and V is TRBV24-1, with 7 bases matching TRBD1. Germline V gives CDR1 KGHDR, CDR2 SFDVKD. The trim removed 0 bases at V and 5 bases at J, leaving 8 bases unmatched. This CDR3 is built from 16 residues. The CDR3 sequence is CATSDLPRQGRTEAFF. For the CDR3, the DNA is TGTGCCACCAGTGATTTGCCCCGACAGGGTCGGACTGAAGCTTTCTTT.

This clonotype was counted at least ten times. The CDR3 DNA sequence: TGTGCCATCAGCCCGGACAGGGGAAAGATCGGGGAGCTGTTTTTT. Residues: CAISPDRGKIGELFF. The chain has TRBV10-3 and TRBJ2-2, with TRBD1 identical over 9 bases. The germline V gene encodes CDR1 ENHRY and CDR2 SYGVKD. V lost 6 bases to trimming and J lost 7 bases; unmatched junction nucleotides: 9. This CDR3 has 15 residues.

The CDR3 sequence: CASRGGGFGYTF. The CDR3 coding sequence is TGTGCCAGCAGAGGGGGAGGCTTTGGCTACACCTTC. This chain joins TRBV9 and TRBJ1-2; maybe TRBD1 (6 bases). Germline V gene sequence: CDR1 SGDLS, CDR2 YYNGEE. The germline V and J ends were trimmed by 5 bases and 7 bases, with 12 bases remaining between them. There are 12 residues in the CDR3.

By sample share, this clonotype is medium-sized. V is TRBV7-9 and J is TRBJ1-1, with D possibly matching TRBD1 (6 bases). CDR3 length equals 15 residues. From germline, CDR1 is SEHNR and CDR2 FQNEAQ (reference sequence). The V end lost 3 bases, the J end lost 5 bases, and 16 bases lay between the germline ends. CDR3 residues: CASSLVGGERTEAFF. The CDR3 bases are TGTGCCAGCAGCTTGGTCGGGGGCGAACGAACTGAAGCTTTCTTT.

This clonotype has at least ten counts. The chain employs TRBV3-1 and TRBJ2-3; the D is unclear. CDR3 length: 15 amino acids. Trimming stripped 3 bases from V and 6 bases from J, with 16 bases between. The germline CDR1 and CDR2 sequences are LGHDT and YNNKEL (reference sequence). The CDR3 spells CASSQGGSGGDTQYF. In DNA form, the CDR3 reads TGTGCCAGCAGCCAGGGTGGATCCGGTGGGGATACGCAGTATTTT.

At least ten counts were recorded for this clonotype. The chain is built from TRBV5-1 and TRBJ1-1, with 10 bases lining up with TRBD1. Trimming took 3 bases from V and 0 from J; bases not matched to a gene: 5. The V gene's germline CDR1 is SGHRS and CDR2 YFSETQ. There are 16 residues in the CDR3. The CDR3 DNA follows: TGCGCCAGCAGCTCCGGGACAGGGGCACTGAACACTGAAGCTTTCTTT. This translates into CASSSGTGALNTEAFF.

This clonotype has at least ten counts. The chain uses TRBV18 and TRBJ1-1, with 8 bases identical to TRBD1. The CDR3 runs to 18 residues. Germline lookup yields CDR1 KGHSH and CDR2 LQKENI. Losses at the gene ends were 1 base for V and 1 base for J; bases not matched to a gene: 11. The CDR3 here is CASSPLTGVRARNTEAFF. The CDR3 DNA is TGTGCCAGCTCACCACTGACAGGGGTAAGAGCCCGGAACACTGAAGCTTTCTTT. The whole variable domain, filled in from reference TRBV18 and TRBJ1-1, reads NAGVMQNPRHLVRRRGQEARLRCSPMKGHSHVYWYRQLPEEGLKFMVYLQKENIIDESGMPKERFSAEFPKEGPSILRIQQVVRGDSAAYFCASSPLTGVRARNTEAFFGQGTRLTVV.

This clonotype appeared many times. The chain has TRBV7-9 and TRBJ1-3; D is unclear. Germline lookup yields CDR1 SEHNR and CDR2 FQNEAQ (reference sequence). This CDR3 has 15 residues. V dropped 2 bases and J dropped 4 bases, with 12 bases sitting between them. The CDR3 DNA sequence: TGTGCCAGCAGCTTATCCCGGGGAAGGGGAAACACCATATATTTT. Translation: CASSLSRGRGNTIYF.

The J gene is TRBJ2-2, the V gene TRBV5-5; 9 bases map to TRBD1. The CDR3 length is 16 residues. V dropped 2 bases and J dropped 1; count of bases not matched to a gene: 3. CDR1 and CDR2 from the germline V gene are SGHKS and YYEKEE (reference sequence). DNA for the CDR3: TGTGCCAGCAGCTTCGGACAGGGGCGGAACACCGGGGAGCTGTTTTTT. Translated, it gives CASSFGQGRNTGELFF.

This clonotype is medium-sized within its sample. The chain links TRBV4-2 to TRBJ2-5; 8 bases are shared with TRBD2. There are 16 residues in the CDR3. The V gene end was trimmed by 5 bases and the J gene end by 1 base; junction bases not matched to a gene: 9. Germline V gene sequence: CDR1 LGHNA, CDR2 YNFKEQ. The CDR3 reads CASSTQPGGSQETQYF. The DNA for the CDR3 is TGTGCCAGCAGCACCCAGCCGGGGGGGTCCCAAGAGACCCAGTACTTC.

This clonotype is medium-sized (0.01 to 0.1%) by share. This rearrangement joins TRBV15 to TRBJ1-1; the D is unclear. CDR1 and CDR2 (germline): LNHNV, YYDKDF (reference sequence). The V end was cut by 0 bases, the J end by 4 bases, with 6 bases between. This CDR3 is built from 13 residues. The CDR3 loop is CATSRELATEAFF. As DNA, the CDR3 is TGTGCCACCAGCAGAGAACTGGCCACTGAAGCTTTCTTT.

By proportion, this clonotype is medium-sized. V is TRBV5-1 and J is TRBJ2-1, with 7 bases matching TRBD1. V was pared by 2 bases and J by 4 bases, with 6 bases of the junction left unmatched. In germline, CDR1 is SGHRS, CDR2 YFSETQ. The CDR3 has 15 amino acids. CDR3 nucleotides: TGCGCCAGCAGCTTCCGGGACAGAACTTACAATGAGCAGTTCTTC. It is translated as CASSFRDRTYNEQFF.

This clonotype ranks as medium-sized (0.01 to 0.1%). This chain connects TRBV7-9 to TRBJ1-6; maybe TRBD1 (6 bases). CDR1 SEHNR and CDR2 FQNEAQ come from the germline V gene (reference sequence). Trimming shortened V by 2 bases and J by 3 bases, and 14 bases separated the two germline ends. The CDR3 totals 17 residues. CDR3 residues: CASSLRRAGDYNSPLHF. The CDR3 coding sequence is TGTGCCAGCAGCTTAAGGCGTGCAGGGGACTATAATTCACCCCTCCACTTT.

In its sample, this clonotype ranks as large (0.1 to 1%). The gene calls are TRBV6-5 and TRBJ2-3; 7 nucleotides line up with TRBD2. Germline V CDR1 and CDR2: MNHEY, SVGAGI. The CDR3 loop spans 17 amino acids. J lost 3 bases, V lost 5 bases, and 14 bases had no gene match. CDR3 sequence (DNA): TGTGCCAGCAGTCCTAACCTCGGGACTACTAGGACAGATACGCAGTATTTT. It is translated as CASSPNLGTTRTDTQYF.

This clonotype was seen many times. V gene TRBV7-9 combines with J gene TRBJ2-1; tentatively, D is TRBD2 (6 bases). Deletions cut 1 base from V and 3 bases from J, with 10 bases between. This CDR3 is built from 15 residues. CDR1 SEHNR and CDR2 FQNEAQ come from the germline V gene (reference sequence). The CDR3 sequence: CASSLVRRGYNEQFF. DNA for the CDR3: TGTGCCAGCAGCTTAGTCCGGCGGGGCTACAATGAGCAGTTCTTC.

This clonotype was recorded many times. The CDR3 DNA reads TGTGCCAGCTCACCCCAGTTAGTGGAGACCCAGTACTTC. It yields the protein CASSPQLVETQYF. This chain connects TRBV18 to TRBJ2-5; no definite D call. Trimming cost V 3 bases and J 5 bases, with 10 bases left between them. CDR3 size: 13 residues. Germline-derived CDR1 and CDR2 are KGHSH and LQKENI.

This clonotype is judged large. The gene calls are TRBV5-1 and TRBJ2-1, with unresolved D. The germline CDR1 and CDR2 sequences are SGHRS and YFSETQ. The length of the CDR3 is 12 residues. V dropped 6 bases and J dropped 8 bases, with 12 bases sitting between them. The CDR3 spells CASKQDLHEQFF. Written as DNA, the CDR3 is TGCGCCAGCAAGCAGGATCTCCATGAGCAGTTCTTC. The whole variable domain, remainder taken from reference TRBV5-1 and TRBJ2-1, is KAGVTQTPRYLIKTRGQQVTLSCSPISGHRSVSWYQQTPGQGLQFLFEYFSETQRNKGNFPGRFSGRQFSNSRSEMNVSTLELGDSALYLCASKQDLHEQFFGPGTRLTVL.

The chain employs TRBV18 and TRBJ2-5; D uncertain. Germline CDR1 and CDR2: KGHSH and LQKENI. Trimming cost V 6 bases and J 7 bases, with 15 bases left between them. This CDR3 is built from 13 residues. The CDR3 DNA is TGTGCCAGCTCCCCCCAGTTAGTGGGGACCCAGTACTTC. Residues: CASSPQLVGTQYF.

The chain is built from TRBV5-1 and TRBJ2-3; 7 bases fit TRBD1. The V gene's germline CDR1 is SGHRS and CDR2 YFSETQ. Trimming at V came to 1 base and at J to 0 bases, leaving 5 bases not matched to a gene. The CDR3 extends over 16 amino acids. The CDR3 DNA reads as TGCGCCAGCAGCTTGAGGGGACAGCCTAGCACAGATACGCAGTATTTT. Its protein product is CASSLRGQPSTDTQYF.

The genes are TRBV6-1 and TRBJ1-1; tentatively, D is TRBD1 (5 bases). The CDR3 loop spans 13 amino acids. Germline CDR1 is MNHNS and CDR2 is SASEGT. CDR3 loop: CASQQGGPTEAFF. For the CDR3, the DNA is TGTGCTTCACAGCAGGGAGGGCCCACTGAAGCTTTCTTT.

This clonotype has ten or more counts. This chain links TRBV10-1 with TRBJ1-2; D is perhaps TRBD1 (6 bases). The CDR3 is 16 residues long. V was pared by 6 bases and J by 1 base, with 18 bases between. Germline loops: CDR1 WNHNN, CDR2 SYGVQD (reference sequence). The CDR3 here is CASRRAGAVLNYGYTF. DNA for the CDR3: TGCGCCAGCAGGCGGGCAGGGGCTGTGCTTAACTATGGCTACACCTTC.

This clonotype was observed at least ten times. The chain recombines TRBV7-2 with TRBJ1-2, with D tentatively TRBD1 (5 bases). The CDR3 is 14 residues long. The germline V gene has CDR1 SGHTA and CDR2 FQGNSA. V lost 5 bases, J lost 8 bases, and 18 bases lay in between. The CDR3 loop is CASSPLPSGKGYTF. As DNA, the CDR3 is TGTGCCAGCAGCCCCCTCCCCTCAGGGAAGGGCTACACCTTC.